This T cell receptor beta chain was captured by sequencing in a study of blood T cells in healthy people across ages. Only a few counts were recorded for this clonotype. For the second PCR, which ran for 7 to 11 cycles, a sample-barcoded 5' primer and a J-beta primer mix were used. Every molecule of cDNA carried a tag from a template-switch adaptor with 12 random nucleotides. TCRdb recomputed calls from the 5' RACE reads with MiXCR, one row per CDR3 protein. The table lists about 800,000 distinct CDR3 sequences, 46% of them singletons. Germline CDR1 SGHNT, CDR2 YENEEA. The CDR3 consists of 17 residues. V dropped 4 bases and J dropped 0 bases, with 18 bases sitting between them.

The V call is TRBV11-3, the J call TRBJ1-1; no firm D call. Sequencing was performed on blood. This receptor was identified in a man of 80 years or more in good health. The CDR3: CASSSRPYWALNTEAFF. The CDR3 bases are TGTGCCAGCAGCTCTAGACCATATTGGGCCCTGAACACTGAAGCTTTCTTT. Using reference TRBV11-3 and TRBJ1-1 for the parts outside the CDR3, the full variable domain is EAGVVQSPRYKIIEKKQPVAFWCNPISGHNTLYWYLQNLGQGPELLIRYENEEAVDDSQLPKDRFSAERLKGVDSTLKIQPAELGDSAVYLCASSSRPYWALNTEAFFGQGTRLTVV.